The rows below give T cell receptor beta chains drawn from one sample of a study of blood T cell repertoires in COVID-19. Assay: immunoSEQ multiplex PCR; the TCRdb copy retains only in-frame clones and omits some. The data show 310,000 or so clones, about 87% seen once. Sequencing used PBMCs or T cells enriched from blood (not recorded which). Source of these receptors: a woman under 30 who had recovered from COVID-19. Both conserved end residues are part of each CDR3. D genes are given only for firm matches. Size is stated for part of the rows, as once, few or many counts, or as a class when the clone is expanded.

size	length	D	V	J	DNA	CDR3
-	12	-	TRBV3-1/TRBV3-2	TRBJ1-1	TGTGCCAGCAGCCGCACAGGCTTTGAAGCTTTCTTT	CASSRTGFEAFF
-	15	-	TRBV28	TRBJ1-2	TGTGCCAGCAAAATATTGGCGCTAGCTAACTATGGCTACACCTTC	CASKILALANYGYTF
-	14	-	TRBV30	TRBJ1-4	TGTGCCTGGAAAGGTAGCCAGCAAAATGAAAAACTGTTTTTT	CAWKGSQQNEKLFF
-	14	-	TRBV4-3	TRBJ2-3	TGCGCCAGCACCTTAAACCTAGCAGCGGATACGCAGTATTTT	CASTLNLAADTQYF
-	16	-	TRBV9	TRBJ1-3	TGTGCCAGCAGCGTAGGAGACCCAGGGTCTGGAAACACCATATATTTT	CASSVGDPGSGNTIYF
-	16	-	TRBV18	TRBJ1-1	TGTGCCAGCTCACCGACTGTAGGGGGATTGAACACTGAAGCTTTCTTT	CASSPTVGGLNTEAFF
many	19	TRBD1	TRBV14	TRBJ2-7	TGTGCCAGCAGCCGACCGGGACAGGACCCCTTCGGGTGGGACTACGAGCAGTACTTC	CASSRPGQDPFGWDYEQYF
-	15	TRBD2	TRBV4-2	TRBJ2-1	TGTGCCAGCAGCCTAACGTGGACTAGCGGCAATGAGCAGTTCTTC	CASSLTWTSGNEQFF
-	15	-	TRBV18	TRBJ1-3	TGTGCCAGCTCACCCCGAGGGGGCTCTGGAAACACCATATATTTT	CASSPRGGSGNTIYF
-	17	-	TRBV28	TRBJ2-1	TGTGCCAGCATTAGTTTCACAGGCCGGAGCTCCTACAATGAGCAGTTCTTC	CASISFTGRSSYNEQFF
-	18	-	TRBV4-3	TRBJ2-1	TGCGCCAGCAGCCAAGATCGGGCGGGGGCAAGTAAAAACAATGAGCAGTTCTTC	CASSQDRAGASKNNEQFF
-	16	-	TRBV7-3	TRBJ1-5	TGTGCCAGCAGCTTAACGGTGGACAGACGAAATCAGCCCCAGCATTTT	CASSLTVDRRNQPQHF
-	13	-	TRBV7-3	TRBJ2-7	TGTGCCAGCAGCTTAACGTTCCAGGGCGAGCAGTACTTC	CASSLTFQGEQYF
-	16	-	TRBV28	TRBJ2-1	TGTGCCAGCACTCCCACGGGTGGATTGTCCTACAATGAGCAGTTCTTC	CASTPTGGLSYNEQFF
-	14	-	TRBV11-1	TRBJ2-5	TGTGCCAGCGGTAAGGGGACTCTAAAAGAGACCCAGTACTTC	CASGKGTLKETQYF
once	15	TRBD2	TRBV7-2	TRBJ2-3	TGTGCCAGCAGCTTGCAAGCGGGGAAGGCAGATACGCAGTATTTT	CASSLQAGKADTQYF
-	15	-	TRBV7-2	TRBJ1-1	TGTGCCAGCAGCTTAAGACTGCGGGGCAACACTGAAGCTTTCTTT	CASSLRLRGNTEAFF
-	16	-	TRBV11-1	TRBJ2-7	TGTGCCAGCAGCTTAGACTACGCGGGGCAGATCTACGAGCAGTACTTC	CASSLDYAGQIYEQYF
once	16	TRBD1	TRBV24-1	TRBJ2-2	TGTGCCACCAGTGACCCGGGACAGGGGTACACCGGGGAGCTGTTTTTT	CATSDPGQGYTGELFF
-	15	TRBD1	TRBV6-6	TRBJ1-6	TGTGCCAGCAGCTCAGACAGGGTTCGCAATTCACCCCTCCACTTT	CASSSDRVRNSPLHF
-	16	-	TRBV6-2/TRBV6-3	TRBJ2-7	TGTGCCAGCAGTTATCTGCGCCAAACTAGCAGCCACGAGCAGTACTTC	CASSYLRQTSSHEQYF
once	19	-	TRBV19	TRBJ1-5	TGTGCCAGTAGTATCTGGGATTATAAGGGGTTATATAGCAATCAGCCCCAGCATTTT	CASSIWDYKGLYSNQPQHF
-	13	TRBD1	TRBV27	TRBJ2-7	TGTGCCAGCGGCGACAGGGGGTACTACGAGCAGTACTTC	CASGDRGYYEQYF
-	14	TRBD2	TRBV3-1/TRBV3-2	TRBJ2-1	TGTGCCAGTACCAGCGGGAGCTCCTACAATGAGCAGTTCTTC	CASTSGSSYNEQFF
-	13	-	TRBV29-1	TRBJ1-4	TGCAGCGTTAAGGGGTCAACTAATGAAAAACTGTTTTTT	CSVKGSTNEKLFF
-	13	-	TRBV6-5	TRBJ1-5	TGTGCCAGCAGTTACCAATCAGATCAGCCCCAGCATTTT	CASSYQSDQPQHF
-	16	-	TRBV11-2	TRBJ2-7	TGTGCCAGCAGCCCCGCCACAGACAGGTTTATCTACGAGCAGTACTTC	CASSPATDRFIYEQYF
few	16	-	TRBV7-9	TRBJ2-1	TGTGCCAGCAGCCCAGGGATCCGGCCTCTATACAATGAGCAGTTCTTC	CASSPGIRPLYNEQFF
-	13	TRBD1	TRBV2	TRBJ2-4	TGTGCCAGCAGTGCGGACAGGGTGAACATTCAGTACTTC	CASSADRVNIQYF
few	13	TRBD1	TRBV29-1	TRBJ2-3	TGCAGCGGGGACAGGGAGGGCACAGATACGCAGTATTTT	CSGDREGTDTQYF
-	14	TRBD1	TRBV7-2	TRBJ1-6	TGTGCCAGCAGCTCGGACAGGTCGGGGTCACCCCTCCACTTT	CASSSDRSGSPLHF
-	15	TRBD1	TRBV7-9	TRBJ1-6	TGTGCCAGCAGCCTATACCGGGACAGACATTCACCCCTCCACTTT	CASSLYRDRHSPLHF
once	13	-	TRBV5-1	TRBJ2-2	TGCGCCAGCAGCGAGGGGAACACCGGGGAGCTGTTTTTT	CASSEGNTGELFF
once	15	-	TRBV5-1	TRBJ1-5	TGCGCCAGCAGCTTGTTGTCCGGGGACAATCAGCCCCAGCATTTT	CASSLLSGDNQPQHF
-	15	-	TRBV4-1	TRBJ2-1	TGCGCCAGCAGCCAAGCTCCGACAGACCGCAATGAGCAGTTCTTC	CASSQAPTDRNEQFF
-	13	-	TRBV27	TRBJ1-1	TGTGCCAGCAGTTTTGCGAGGAACACTGAAGCTTTCTTT	CASSFARNTEAFF
-	16	-	TRBV7-3	TRBJ2-1	TGTGCCAGCAGCTTAACCCTGGAAGGGGGTTACAATGAGCAGTTCTTC	CASSLTLEGGYNEQFF
-	14	-	TRBV7-3	TRBJ1-1	TGTGCCAGCAGCCGGGGGACGGCGAACACTGAAGCTTTCTTT	CASSRGTANTEAFF
-	13	TRBD2	TRBV19	TRBJ2-7	TGTGCCAGTAGTATAGCTAGCGGGGGCGAGCAGTACTTC	CASSIASGGEQYF
-	12	-	TRBV27	TRBJ2-7	TGTGCCACCAGGACAGAAATCTACGAGCAGTACTTC	CATRTEIYEQYF
once	14	-	TRBV5-1	TRBJ1-4	TGCGCCAGCAAGCCGGGACTAGCAAATGAAAAACTGTTTTTT	CASKPGLANEKLFF
-	15	-	TRBV7-2	TRBJ1-5	TGTGCCAGCAAAGCAGGTCGGAATGGCAATCAGCCCCAGCATTTT	CASKAGRNGNQPQHF
-	16	-	TRBV4-2	TRBJ1-2	TGTGCCAGCAGCCAAGGGGAAGGACAGCAGTCCTATGGCTACACCTTC	CASSQGEGQQSYGYTF
once	14	-	TRBV27	TRBJ2-7	TGTGCCAGCAGTTTTAGGGGACACACCTACGAGCAGTACTTC	CASSFRGHTYEQYF
-	13	-	TRBV6-6	TRBJ2-1	TGTGCCAGCAGTTACCGGACGGGGTATGAGCAGTTCTTC	CASSYRTGYEQFF
-	16	TRBD2	TRBV7-2	TRBJ2-2	TGTGCCAGCAGCGGCTTTTGGACTAGCGGGGACGGGGAGCTGTTTTTT	CASSGFWTSGDGELFF
-	14	TRBD1	TRBV7-6	TRBJ2-7	TGTGCCAGCAGCCCTAGTCAGGGGGCATACGAGCAGTACTTC	CASSPSQGAYEQYF
-	16	TRBD2	TRBV15	TRBJ2-7	TGTGCCACCAGCAGAGATCATAGCGGGAGATCCTACGAGCAGTACTTC	CATSRDHSGRSYEQYF
-	18	TRBD1	TRBV13	TRBJ2-7	TGTGCCAGCAGCAAGACGTTGGGACAGGGGAAAGTTTCCTACGAGCAGTACTTC	CASSKTLGQGKVSYEQYF
-	13	-	TRBV5-1	TRBJ1-2	TGCGCCAGCAGCTTGAGGGGCTCTGGTGGCTACACCTTC	CASSLRGSGGYTF
-	13	-	TRBV6-2/TRBV6-3	TRBJ1-6	TGTGCCAGCAGTAATCCAGGGTATTCACCCCTCCACTTT	CASSNPGYSPLHF
-	16	-	TRBV5-6	TRBJ2-7	TGTGCCAGCAGCTCCCGGCCGACAAGAAGCTCCTACGAGCAGTACTTC	CASSSRPTRSSYEQYF
-	12	-	TRBV19	TRBJ2-7	TGTGCCAGTAGTATAATCAGCTACGAGCAGTACTTC	CASSIISYEQYF
-	12	-	TRBV15	TRBJ1-1	TGTGCCACCAGCAGGATGGGGGGTGAAGCTTTCTTT	CATSRMGGEAFF
many	15	-	TRBV7-2	TRBJ2-3	TGTGCCAGCATCCAAAATACTGCGTTCACAGATACGCAGTATTTT	CASIQNTAFTDTQYF